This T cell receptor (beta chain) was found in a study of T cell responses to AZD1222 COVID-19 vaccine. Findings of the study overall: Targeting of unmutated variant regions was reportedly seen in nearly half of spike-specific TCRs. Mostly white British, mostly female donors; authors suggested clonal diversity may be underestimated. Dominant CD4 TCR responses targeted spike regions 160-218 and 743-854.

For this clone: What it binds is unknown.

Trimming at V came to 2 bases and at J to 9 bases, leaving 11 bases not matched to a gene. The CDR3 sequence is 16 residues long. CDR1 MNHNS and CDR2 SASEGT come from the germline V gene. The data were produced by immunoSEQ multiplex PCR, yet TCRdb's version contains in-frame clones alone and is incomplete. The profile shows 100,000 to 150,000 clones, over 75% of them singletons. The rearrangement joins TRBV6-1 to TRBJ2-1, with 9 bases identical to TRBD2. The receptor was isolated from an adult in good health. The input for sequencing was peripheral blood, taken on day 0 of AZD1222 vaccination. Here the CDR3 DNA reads TGTGCCAGCAGTGAACCGGGCTTAGCGGGAGAGGGTGAGCAGTTCTTC. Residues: CASSEPGLAGEGEQFF.